Given below is one TCR beta chain in context. Only a few counts were recorded for this clone. The target of this receptor is not known. Base quality data are lacking; no much larger clone is found one base away. This sample was included in a study of shared clonotypes between healthy human individuals (dated by TCRdb to the early 2020s). In terms of the full investigation: The cohort comprised a couple of women and a few men aged 18 to 49 years. For each donor, CD4 naive and CD4 memory were each run on three plates, CD8 naive on two plates, and CD8 memory on one plate. To estimate repertoire size and how much clonotype sharing occurs between individuals, the study deeply sequenced the blood TCR repertoires of roughly 5 healthy adults. Different laboratories and diverse techniques were used to prepare libraries and sequence TCR repertoires, to increase sequencing depth and limit assay-specific biases. Between about 0.8 and 9 billion PBMCs per donor were obtained by leukapheresis.

TCR CDR3 regions were amplified from genomic DNA by multiplex PCR using the deep immunoSEQ assay. Genomic DNA extracted from each cell subset was distributed evenly over all wells of several immunoSEQ 96-well plates, and each plate served as one replicate. Each replicate PCR for sorted subsets received about 180 ng genomic DNA, equal to some 32,000 T cell genomes. Purified libraries were quantified with a Qubit 3.0 fluorometer, sized on a Bioanalyzer 2100, and re-quantified with the KAPA Library Quantification kit. Every immunoSEQ 96-well plate was sequenced on a dedicated single-read 150-cycle Illumina NextSeq 550 flow cell. On the study's bioinformatics: Because only junctional sequences without quality scores were contained in the immunoSEQ output, filtering matching that applied to full-length reads could not be performed. Sequences were annotated with PyIR, a Python wrapper for IgBLAST v1.9, using IMGT germline references to assign V/J genes and CDR3. Reads were removed for weak V/J assignments (E-value above 1e-6), missing CDR3, stop codons, out-of-frame junctions, or ambiguous translated residues. V3J clonotypes were defined as sequences sharing the same inferred V gene, J gene, and CDR3 amino acid sequence. The percentage overlap between two repertoires was calculated by dividing the number of shared unique clonotypes by the size of the smaller repertoire. RTK rarefaction, the Chao1 estimator, and Recon v2.1 estimates of unobserved clonotypes were used to assess repertoire richness. Generation probabilities were computed with OLGA for all TCRbeta clonotypes obtained by the gDNA method from several donors. Not all clones reach the TCRdb copy of this immuneACCESS table, which keeps in-frame sequences only. Checked studies attribute under half of the gap to unresolved V genes and leave the rest unexplained. The DNA gave D and trimming, while V, J and clone size come from that table. This sample is represented by about 2.2 million clones; just under 95% of them were singletons. The ten largest clones capture approximately 1.6% of the sample.

For the CD8 naive samples, CD45RO-negative cells were positively selected for CCR7, yielding a CD45RA+CCR7+ population from which TemRA cells were excluded. Healthy HIV-negative adults with no recently reported acute infections or vaccinations were included as donors. Only Caucasian adults living in Nashville, Tennessee, USA were represented among the donors. Blood was collected by leukapheresis, and PBMCs were isolated by Ficoll-Histopaque density gradient centrifugation and then cryopreserved in liquid nitrogen vapor phase. Purity and quantity of every magnetically sorted T cell population were checked by analytical flow cytometry. Each sorted fraction had its genomic DNA isolated and then quantified by UV absorbance on a Nanodrop 2000c. Results and caveats for the whole study, not just this receptor: When several donors were compared, the shared fraction of clonotypes was about 5% for naive CD4, approximately 3.5% for naive CD8, 2.3% for memory CD4, and 0.4% for memory CD8. Based on pairwise subsampling, the degree of clonotype sharing among donors was expected to be affected by sequencing depth. Estimated clonotype richness was generally larger for naive than for memory subsets. Only blood was sampled, and tissue TCR repertoires likely differ from those in blood. The small number of donors limited the genetic and exposure-history diversity represented. Even with the large sequencing depth, rarefaction of the sorted-subset datasets indicated that sequencing was incomplete. Higher generation probabilities were observed for clonotypes shared by all four sorted-subset donors than for non-shared clonotypes.

This TCR was sampled from a man between 18 and 29 years old in good health. Some clones in this sample may be carry-over from other donors' samples. Specimen: naive CD8+ T cells from PBMCs. The sample's cell subset or site label is to be understood as: CD45RA+CCR7+.

DNA sequence: TGTGCCAGCATCCAAACAGGGGGCGGGACTGAAGCTTTCTTT. It translates as CASIQTGGGTEAFF. The chain is encoded by TRBV7-9 joined to TRBJ1-1, and 9 bases in between align with TRBD1. Taken from cysteine to phenylalanine, the CDR3 has 14 residues. Only the CDR3 DNA is retained, 42 bases long and in frame from the first base. For this chain, trimming is 7 bases at the V end and 5 bases at the J end, and the number of junction bases without a gene match is 8. Based on the germline V gene (reference sequence), the CDR1 and CDR2 sequences are SEHNR and FQNEAQ.